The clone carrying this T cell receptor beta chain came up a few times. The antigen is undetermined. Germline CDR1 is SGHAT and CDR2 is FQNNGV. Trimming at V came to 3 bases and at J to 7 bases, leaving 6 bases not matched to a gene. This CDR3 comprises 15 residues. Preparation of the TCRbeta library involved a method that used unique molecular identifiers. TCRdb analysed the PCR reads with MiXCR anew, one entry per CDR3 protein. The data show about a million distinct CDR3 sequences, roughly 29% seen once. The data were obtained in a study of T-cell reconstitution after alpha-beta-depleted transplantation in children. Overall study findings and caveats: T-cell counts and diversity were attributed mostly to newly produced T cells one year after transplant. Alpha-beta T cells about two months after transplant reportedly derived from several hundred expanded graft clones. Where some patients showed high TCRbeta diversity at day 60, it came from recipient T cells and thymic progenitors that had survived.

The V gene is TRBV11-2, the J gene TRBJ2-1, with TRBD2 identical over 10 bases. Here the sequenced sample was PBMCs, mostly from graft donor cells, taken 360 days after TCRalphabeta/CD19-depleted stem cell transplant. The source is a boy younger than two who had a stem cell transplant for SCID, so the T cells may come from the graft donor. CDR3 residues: CASSFKKRGGNEQFF. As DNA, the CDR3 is TGTGCCAGCAGCTTTAAAAAGCGGGGGGGGAATGAGCAGTTCTTC.